This paragraph reports one T cell receptor beta chain. This sample was taken from a study of blood T cell repertoires in COVID-19. The wider study: From the United States, Italy and Spain came samples of acute and convalescent COVID-19. T cells, B-cell-depleted T cells, or PBMCs supplied cDNA or gDNA.

Methods used by the authors: Amplification of reference gene primers was used by the study to estimate nucleated cell counts. The data were produced by immunoSEQ multiplex PCR, yet TCRdb's version contains in-frame clones alone and is incomplete. V and J calls and clone size come straight from that table; D and trimming were deduced from the DNA. This sample has approximately 54,000 clones, with 81% found just once. Trimming stripped 3 bases from V and 5 bases from J, with 15 bases between. Germline V gene data show CDR1 as SGHRS and CDR2 as YFSETQ. The CDR3 covers 14 residues. Sequenced: peripheral blood. This clonotype originated in an older woman with acute or convalescent COVID-19. This sequence joins TRBV5-1 and TRBJ2-7; D not resolved. The CDR3 DNA reads as TGCGCCAGCAGCTACCTGGGCCAGTCCAACGAGCAGTACTTC. Translated, it gives CASSYLGQSNEQYF.